The 10 T cell receptor beta chains below were found in one sample sequenced in a study of patients and donors after allogeneic stem cell transplantation. MiXCR was run by TCRdb on the RT-PCR reads, yielding one entry per CDR3 protein. Of 400,000 to 450,000 distinct CDR3 sequences listed, approximately 16% are singletons. The source material was blood, either unsorted or a sorted T cell fraction (not recorded which). The receptor set was obtained from a human donor who was either an allogeneic HSCT recipient or a stem cell or donor lymphocyte infusion donor (not recorded which). It is not recorded whose cells these are; they may come from a transplant donor.

V usage is TRBV20-1 and J usage is TRBJ1-2; D call uncertain. Trimming pared 3 bases from V and 8 bases from J, leaving 7 bases between. CDR1 DFQATT and CDR2 SNEGSKA come from the germline V gene (reference sequence). CDR3 length equals 10 residues. Written as DNA, the CDR3 is TGCAGTGCTAGTTGGGCCGGCTACACCTTC. It encodes CSASWAGYTF.

The chain has TRBV20-1 and TRBJ2-1; D unresolved. CDR3 size: 13 residues. Germline CDR1 reads DFQATT; CDR2 reads SNEGSKA (reference sequence). V lost 6 bases and J 2 bases, leaving 11 bases between the germline ends. The CDR3 is CSATIFAYNEQFF. The CDR3 coding sequence is TGCAGTGCAACAATCTTCGCCTACAATGAGCAGTTCTTC.

V gene TRBV14 combines with J gene TRBJ2-2; D is possibly TRBD2 (6 bases). Germline-derived CDR1 and CDR2 are SGHDN and FVKESK. The CDR3 is 15 residues long. Between the trimmed V and J ends, which lost 0 bases and 4 bases, there was a span of 9 bases. The CDR3 DNA reads TGTGCCAGCAGCCAAGAGGACTACCTCACCGGGGAGCTGTTTTTT. Protein: CASSQEDYLTGELFF.

The rearrangement links TRBV7-3 to TRBJ2-1; 9 nucleotides align to TRBD1. This CDR3 region has 14 residues. V shed 5 bases and J 5 bases; nucleotides not matched to a gene: 4. The germline V gene encodes CDR1 SGHTA and CDR2 FQGTGA. CDR3 sequence (DNA): TGTGCCAGCAGCCGAACAGGGGGCCACAATGAGCAGTTCTTC. Protein product: CASSRTGGHNEQFF.

This clonotype was observed a handful of times. CDR3 sequence: CASSYSNGVGYEQYF. The CDR3 DNA reads TGTGCCAGCAGTTACTCGAATGGGGTCGGGTACGAGCAGTACTTC. The V and J genes are TRBV6-5 and TRBJ2-7; no clear D. Trimming took off 0 bases at V and 4 bases at J, with 13 bases between the two ends. Germline V gene sequence: CDR1 MNHEY, CDR2 SVGAGI. The CDR3 covers 15 residues.

The rearrangement links TRBV20-1 to TRBJ1-2, with D possibly TRBD1 on 6 matching bases. The CDR3 sequence is 15 residues long. The V gene's germline CDR1 is DFQATT and CDR2 SNEGSKA (reference sequence). V lost 6 bases to trimming and J lost 3 bases, with 20 bases between them. CDR3 in DNA: TGCAGTGCCCACCCCTCTCCGGGGGGCCACTATGGCTACACCTTC. Its translation is CSAHPSPGGHYGYTF.

The J gene is TRBJ1-5, the V gene TRBV24-1; no firm D call. This CDR3 is built from 13 residues. Per germline, CDR1 KGHDR and CDR2 SFDVKD. Trimming took 6 bases from V and 5 from J, leaving 10 bases between them. The CDR3 region has the DNA TGTGCCACCAGTTCGTGGGGAGATCAGCCCCAGCATTTT. It is translated as CATSSWGDQPQHF.

This clonotype was recorded a few times. This chain links TRBV7-9 with TRBJ1-6; D is unresolved. The CDR3 consists of 15 residues. Trimming left V 6 bases short and J 4 bases short, with 13 bases between. Germline V gives CDR1 SEHNR, CDR2 FQNEAQ (reference sequence). Here the CDR3 DNA reads TGTGCCAGCAGTTCTTCTTCCGAATATAATTCACCCCTCCACTTT. This translates into CASSSSSEYNSPLHF.

The V and J genes are TRBV6-2 or TRBV6-3 and TRBJ2-5; D not resolved. V was trimmed by 0 bases and J by 1 base, leaving 12 bases between them. The germline gives CDR1 MNHEY, CDR2 SVGEGT. CDR3 size: 16 residues. The CDR3 spells CASSYSSVAVQETQYF. For the CDR3, the DNA is TGTGCCAGCAGTTACTCGAGTGTGGCAGTCCAAGAGACCCAGTACTTC.

The rearrangement uses TRBV4-1 and TRBJ2-3; D is uncertain. CDR1 and CDR2 (germline): MGHRA, YSYEKL. The CDR3 totals 14 residues. Trimming cost V 4 bases and J 2 bases, with 10 bases left between them. The DNA for the CDR3 is TGCGCCAGCAGCCCCACTCTTCACACAGATACGCAGTATTTT. It translates to CASSPTLHTDTQYF.